This T cell receptor beta chain was captured in a study of T cell responses to AZD1222 COVID-19 vaccine. Study results and caveats: The breadth and depth of Spike-specific TCRs increased once two AZD1222 doses had been given.

In regard to this clone: Its antigen is as yet unknown.

Libraries were prepared by immunoSEQ multiplex PCR; TCRdb keeps only in-frame clonotypes and omits some of them. Here the sample spans fewer than 120,000 clones, around 93% being singletons. This CDR3 spans 14 amino acids. Germline V gene lookup returns CDR1 MNHEY and CDR2 SMNVEV (reference sequence). Trimming took 6 bases from V and 5 from J; bases not matched to a gene: 5. The rearrangement uses TRBV27 and TRBJ1-5, with 9 bases fitting TRBD1. The source is an adult who received the AZD1222 COVID-19 vaccine. Material: peripheral blood, obtained 28 days after the second AZD1222 dose. The CDR3: CASSHRGHYQPQHF. CDR3 DNA sequence: TGTGCCAGCAGCCACAGGGGGCACTATCAGCCCCAGCATTTT.